What follows are 8 T cell receptor beta chains derived from one specimen sequenced in a study of blood T cell repertoires in COVID-19. Data came from immunoSEQ multiplex PCR; TCRdb stores just in-frame clones and leaves some out. There are 150,000 to 200,000 clones in the sample; 80% to 90% occur only once, and about 12% lies in the top ten. Sequencing was carried out using peripheral blood. The source is a woman aged 80 or over with COVID-19, enrolled during active disease.

This clone occurred a few times. The genes are TRBV5-1 and TRBJ1-1, with TRBD1 as a possible D gene (6 bases). CDR3 size: 15 residues. With 0 bases removed from V and 4 bases from J, the gap between germline ends came to 13 bases. CDR1 is SGHRS, CDR2 YFSETQ, per germline. The CDR3: CASSLVGGPATEAFF. CDR3 sequence (DNA): TGCGCCAGCAGCTTGGTGGGGGGGCCCGCCACTGAAGCTTTCTTT.

The chain employs TRBV9 and TRBJ2-5, with 16 positions matching TRBD2. The germline V gene encodes CDR1 SGDLS and CDR2 YYNGEE. Losses at the gene ends were 2 bases for V and 5 bases for J; bases not matched to a gene: 9. This CDR3 contains 18 residues. CDR3 residues: CASSVDGTSGGALETQYF. For the CDR3, the DNA is TGTGCCAGCAGCGTGGACGGGACTAGCGGGGGGGCTTTGGAGACCCAGTACTTC.

The CDR3 here is CASSQGTSGSGLGTDTQYF. DNA of the CDR3: TGTGCCAGCAGCCAAGGGACTAGCGGGAGTGGGTTAGGCACAGATACGCAGTATTTT. V is TRBV4-2 and J is TRBJ2-3; 13 nucleotides match TRBD2. This CDR3 has 19 amino acids. Trimming at V came to 1 base and at J to 1 base, leaving 8 bases not matched to a gene. The germline gives CDR1 LGHNA, CDR2 YNFKEQ.

In DNA form, the CDR3 reads TGTGCCAGCAGCCAAGATAGGCGGGTCGGGGCCAACGTCCTGACTTTC. Encoded protein: CASSQDRRVGANVLTF. The chain couples TRBV3-1 (or the pseudogene TRBV3-2) to TRBJ2-6; possible D gene TRBD2, 5 bases. The length of the CDR3 is 16 residues. The V gene lost 0 bases and the J gene lost 4 bases, with 10 bases spanning the gap. Per the germline V gene, CDR1 is LGHDT and CDR2 is YNNKEL (reference sequence).

The J gene is TRBJ2-5, the V gene TRBV5-1, with D perhaps TRBD1 (5 bases). The germline V and J ends were trimmed by 2 bases and 0 bases, with 8 bases remaining between them. Germline V gene sequence: CDR1 SGHRS, CDR2 YFSETQ. The CDR3 length is 14 residues. The CDR3 DNA reads as TGCGCCAGCAGCTTTCAGGGCAACCAAGAGACCCAGTACTTC. It specifies CASSFQGNQETQYF.

DNA for the CDR3: TGTGCCAGCAGTCCCTGGACAGGGAAGCCCTACGAGCAGTACTTC. Its protein is CASSPWTGKPYEQYF. This chain uses TRBV6-6 with TRBJ2-7; TRBD1 matches 8 bases. The CDR3 consists of 15 residues. Germline CDR1 and CDR2: MNHNY and SVGAGI (reference sequence). Trimming at V came to 5 bases and at J to 2 bases, leaving 8 bases not matched to a gene.

This chain joins TRBV30 and TRBJ2-3; 7 positions match TRBD1. Germline V CDR1 and CDR2: GTSNPN, SVGIG (reference sequence). The CDR3 runs 13 residues. V was pared by 7 bases and J by 4 bases, with 8 bases of the junction left unmatched. The CDR3 DNA reads TGTGCCTCCGACAGGGAGTTCGCAGATACGCAGTATTTT. It encodes CASDREFADTQYF.

The V and J genes are TRBV28 and TRBJ1-2; tentative D call: TRBD1 (6 bases). The germline gives CDR1 MDHEN, CDR2 SYDVKM. Trimming pared 2 bases from V and 3 bases from J, leaving 16 bases between. The CDR3 has 16 residues. CDR3 nucleotides: TGTGCCAGCAGTTTAAATCTAGGGGGGGGCGACTATGGCTACACCTTC. It yields the protein CASSLNLGGGDYGYTF.